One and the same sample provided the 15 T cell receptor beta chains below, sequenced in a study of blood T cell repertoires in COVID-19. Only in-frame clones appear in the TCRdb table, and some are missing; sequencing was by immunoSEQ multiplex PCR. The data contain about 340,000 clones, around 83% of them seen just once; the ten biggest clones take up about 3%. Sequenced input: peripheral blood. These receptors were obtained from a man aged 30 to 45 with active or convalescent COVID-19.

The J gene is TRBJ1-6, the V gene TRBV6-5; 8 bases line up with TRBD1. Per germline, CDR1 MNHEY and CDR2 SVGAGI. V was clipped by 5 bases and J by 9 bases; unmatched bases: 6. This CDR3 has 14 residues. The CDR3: CASSPQGATSPLHF. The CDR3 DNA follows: TGTGCCAGCAGTCCGCAGGGGGCTACTTCACCCCTCCACTTT.

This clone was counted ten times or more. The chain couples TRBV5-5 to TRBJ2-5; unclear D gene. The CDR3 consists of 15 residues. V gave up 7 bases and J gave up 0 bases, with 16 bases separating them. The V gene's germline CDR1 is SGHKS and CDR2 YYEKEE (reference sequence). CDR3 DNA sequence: TGTGCCAGCCTTGGTGAGGCCTCGTACCAAGAGACCCAGTACTTC. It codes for CASLGEASYQETQYF.

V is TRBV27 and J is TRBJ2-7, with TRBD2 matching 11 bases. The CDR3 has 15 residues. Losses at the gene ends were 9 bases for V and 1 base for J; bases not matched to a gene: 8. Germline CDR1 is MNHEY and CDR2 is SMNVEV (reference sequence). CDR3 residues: CASSTTSGISYEQYF. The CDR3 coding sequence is TGTGCCAGTTCGACGACTAGCGGGATTTCCTACGAGCAGTACTTC.

The CDR3: CASSPDFNTEAFF. The CDR3, as DNA: TGTGCCAGCAGTCCGGACTTTAACACTGAAGCTTTCTTT. The gene calls are TRBV6-2 or TRBV6-3 and TRBJ1-1; D not certain. CDR3 size: 13 residues. Trimming took 5 bases from V and 2 from J, leaving 9 bases between them. CDR1 MNHEY and CDR2 SVGEGT come from the germline V gene.

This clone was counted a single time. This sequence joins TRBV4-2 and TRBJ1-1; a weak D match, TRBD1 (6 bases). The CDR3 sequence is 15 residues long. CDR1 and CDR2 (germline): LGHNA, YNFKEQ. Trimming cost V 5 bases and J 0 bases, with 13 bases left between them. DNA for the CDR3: TGTGCCAGCAGCAGAACAGGGCCCATGAACACTGAAGCTTTCTTT. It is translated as CASSRTGPMNTEAFF.

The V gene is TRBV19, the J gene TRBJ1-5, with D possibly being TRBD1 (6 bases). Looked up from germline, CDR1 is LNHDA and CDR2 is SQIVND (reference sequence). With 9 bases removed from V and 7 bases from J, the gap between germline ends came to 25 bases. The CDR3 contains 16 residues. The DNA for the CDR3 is TGTGCCAGCTCCGATGGTTCCAATACAGGGTACCAGCCCCAGCATTTT. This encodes CASSDGSNTGYQPQHF. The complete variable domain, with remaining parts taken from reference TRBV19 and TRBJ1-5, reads DGGITQSPKYLFRKEGQNVTLSCEQNLNHDAMYWYRQDPGQGLRLIYYSQIVNDFQKGDIAEGYSVSREKKESFPLTVTSAQKNPTAFYLCASSDGSNTGYQPQHFGDGTRLSIL.

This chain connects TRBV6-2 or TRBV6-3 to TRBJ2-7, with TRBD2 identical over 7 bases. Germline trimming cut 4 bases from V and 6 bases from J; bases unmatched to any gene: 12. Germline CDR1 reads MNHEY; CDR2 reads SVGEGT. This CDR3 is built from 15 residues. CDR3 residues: CASSSPGLTNGEQYF. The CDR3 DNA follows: TGTGCCAGCAGTTCCCCGGGACTAACAAACGGCGAGCAGTACTTC.

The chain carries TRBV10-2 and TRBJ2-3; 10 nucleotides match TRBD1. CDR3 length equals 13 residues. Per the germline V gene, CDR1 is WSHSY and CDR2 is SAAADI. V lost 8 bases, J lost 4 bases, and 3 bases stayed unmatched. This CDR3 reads CASRGQGADTQYF. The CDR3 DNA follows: TGCGCCAGCCGAGGACAGGGGGCAGATACGCAGTATTTT.

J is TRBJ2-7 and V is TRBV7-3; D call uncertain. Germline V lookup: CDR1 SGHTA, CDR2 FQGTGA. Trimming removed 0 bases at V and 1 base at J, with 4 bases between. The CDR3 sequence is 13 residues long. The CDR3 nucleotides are TGTGCCAGCAGCTTAACACATTCCTACGAGCAGTACTTC. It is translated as CASSLTHSYEQYF.

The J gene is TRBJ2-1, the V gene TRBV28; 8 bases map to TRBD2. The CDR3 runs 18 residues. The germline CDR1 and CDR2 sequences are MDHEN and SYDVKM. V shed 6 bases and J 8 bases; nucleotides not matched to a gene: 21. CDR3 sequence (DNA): TGTGCCAGCAGGACCCTTAGGCTAGCGGGTCATCATGGCGATGAGCAGTTCTTC. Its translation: CASRTLRLAGHHGDEQFF.

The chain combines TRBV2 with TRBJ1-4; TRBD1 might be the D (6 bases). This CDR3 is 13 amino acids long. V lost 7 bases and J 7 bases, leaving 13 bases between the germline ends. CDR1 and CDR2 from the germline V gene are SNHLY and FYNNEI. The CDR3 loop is CASTPGEFEKLFF. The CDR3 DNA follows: TGTGCCAGCACCCCAGGGGAGTTTGAAAAACTGTTTTTT.

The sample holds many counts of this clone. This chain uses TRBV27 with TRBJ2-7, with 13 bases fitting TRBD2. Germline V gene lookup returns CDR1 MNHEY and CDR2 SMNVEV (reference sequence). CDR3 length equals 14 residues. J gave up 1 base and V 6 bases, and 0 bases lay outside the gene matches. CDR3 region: CASRGLAGSYEQYF. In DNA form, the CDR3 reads TGTGCCAGCAGGGGACTAGCGGGGTCCTACGAGCAGTACTTC.

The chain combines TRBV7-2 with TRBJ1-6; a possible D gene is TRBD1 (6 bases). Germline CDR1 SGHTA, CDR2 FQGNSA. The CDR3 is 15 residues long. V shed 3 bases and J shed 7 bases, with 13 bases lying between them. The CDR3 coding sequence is TGTGCCAGCAGCTTGGGGCAGGGGTTAAATTCACCCCTCCACTTT. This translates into CASSLGQGLNSPLHF.

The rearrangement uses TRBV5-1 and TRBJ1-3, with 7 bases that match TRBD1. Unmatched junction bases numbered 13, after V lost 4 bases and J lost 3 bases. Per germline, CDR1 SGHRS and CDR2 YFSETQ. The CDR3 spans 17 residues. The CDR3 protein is CASSPSGGSVDGNTIYF. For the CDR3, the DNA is TGCGCCAGCAGCCCATCAGGGGGTTCGGTTGATGGAAACACCATATATTTT.

The CDR3 bases are TGTGCCAGCGGGGAGGGGTACGGGGCCGGGGAGCTGTTTTTT. It translates to CASGEGYGAGELFF. The chain employs TRBV25-1 and TRBJ2-2; 7 bases match TRBD2. The V segment lost 8 bases and the J segment 6 bases; nucleotides outside the gene matches: 9. The CDR3 runs 14 residues. CDR1 is MGHDK and CDR2 is SYGVNS in the germline V gene.